The next 6 T cell receptor beta chains were all read from a single sample in a study of blood T cell repertoires in COVID-19. Assay: immunoSEQ multiplex PCR; the TCRdb copy retains only in-frame clones and omits some. The sample contains under 200,000 clones, about four fifths of which appear only once. Specimen: peripheral blood. The receptors come from a man between 65 and 85 years old with active or convalescent COVID-19.

The V and J genes are TRBV25-1 and TRBJ2-5, with 10 bases matching TRBD1. J lost 2 bases, V lost 8 bases, and 2 bases had no gene match. Germline-derived CDR1 and CDR2 are MGHDK and SYGVNS. CDR3 length equals 13 residues. The CDR3 loop is CASGTGDQETQYF. The CDR3 DNA reads as TGTGCCAGCGGGACAGGGGATCAAGAGACCCAGTACTTC.

The chain carries TRBV6-5 and TRBJ1-5; TRBD1 might be the D (5 bases). Trimming removed 8 bases at V and 2 bases at J, with 10 bases between. This CDR3 is 13 amino acids long. Germline V gene data show CDR1 as MNHEY and CDR2 as SVGAGI. The chain's CDR3 is CASWRGGNQPQHF. CDR3 coding DNA: TGTGCCAGCTGGAGGGGCGGCAATCAGCCCCAGCATTTT.

CDR3 coding DNA: TGTGCCAGCTCCCAGGACTACGAGCAGTACTTC. It codes for CASSQDYEQYF. V and J are TRBV18 and TRBJ2-7; D is unclear. Trimming took 6 bases from V and 3 from J, leaving 6 bases between them. Per the germline V gene, CDR1 is KGHSH and CDR2 is LQKENI. This CDR3 has 11 amino acids. The entire variable domain, with the rest obtained from reference TRBV18 and TRBJ2-7, is as follows: NAGVMQNPRHLVRRRGQEARLRCSPMKGHSHVYWYRQLPEEGLKFMVYLQKENIIDESGMPKERFSAEFPKEGPSILRIQQVVRGDSAAYFCASSQDYEQYFGPGTRLTVT.

The V gene is TRBV12-3 or TRBV12-4, the J gene TRBJ1-3, with D perhaps matching TRBD1 (5 bases). V shed 5 bases and J shed 8 bases, with 13 bases lying between them. The CDR3 consists of 13 residues. CDR3 bases: TGTGCCAGCAGTGGTCAATTAGGGGACACCATATATTTT. This encodes CASSGQLGDTIYF.

The chain joins TRBV5-4 to TRBJ2-7, with D possibly matching TRBD1 (5 bases). V lost 4 bases and J lost 2, with 16 bases in between. The CDR3 runs to 15 residues. Germline loops: CDR1 SGHNT, CDR2 YYREEE (reference sequence). CDR3: CASSNPTAPTYEQYF. CDR3 in DNA: TGTGCCAGCAGCAACCCGACAGCCCCTACCTACGAGCAGTACTTC. The entire variable domain, with the rest obtained from reference TRBV5-4 and TRBJ2-7, is as follows: ETGVTQSPTHLIKTRGQQVTLRCSSQSGHNTVSWYQQALGQGPQFIFQYYREEENGRGNFPPRFSGLQFPNYSSELNVNALELDDSALYLCASSNPTAPTYEQYFGPGTRLTVT.

This clone has a single count. The chain employs TRBV6-5 and TRBJ1-2; possible D gene TRBD1, 5 bases. Trimming took 0 bases from V and 6 from J, leaving 14 bases between them. The CDR3 is 15 residues long. Germline CDR1 is MNHEY and CDR2 is SVGAGI. The CDR3 DNA reads as TGTGCCAGCAGTTACTCCGGACATCTTTTGAATGGCTACACCTTC. Translation gives CASSYSGHLLNGYTF.